This entry concerns a single T cell receptor (beta chain). Its antigen remains unknown. Trimming cost V 8 bases and J 4 bases, with 8 bases left between them. The CDR3 has 11 residues. CDR1 and CDR2 from the germline V gene are SGHDN and FVKESK. These data originate in a study of T cells in localized non-small cell lung cancer. The study's findings and limits: Appearances in adjacent lung were noted for a median approximately 50 of the top 100 tumor clones. Uninvolved nearby lung showed the greatest T cell clonality, exceeding that found in tumor. Investigators sequenced only a single tumor region, leaving heterogeneity possible.

TCRdb keeps only in-frame clones here, not all; method: immunoSEQ multiplex PCR. The sample has roughly 48,000 clones; about 78% are singletons. This receptor was obtained from a woman aged 35 to 70 with stage II lung adenocarcinoma. The rearrangement uses TRBV14 and TRBJ1-2, with D uncertain. The sample here was PBMCs, taken before any cancer treatment. As DNA, the CDR3 is TGTGCCAGCGGCGGAGGCTATGGCTACACCTTC. Encoded protein: CASGGGYGYTF.